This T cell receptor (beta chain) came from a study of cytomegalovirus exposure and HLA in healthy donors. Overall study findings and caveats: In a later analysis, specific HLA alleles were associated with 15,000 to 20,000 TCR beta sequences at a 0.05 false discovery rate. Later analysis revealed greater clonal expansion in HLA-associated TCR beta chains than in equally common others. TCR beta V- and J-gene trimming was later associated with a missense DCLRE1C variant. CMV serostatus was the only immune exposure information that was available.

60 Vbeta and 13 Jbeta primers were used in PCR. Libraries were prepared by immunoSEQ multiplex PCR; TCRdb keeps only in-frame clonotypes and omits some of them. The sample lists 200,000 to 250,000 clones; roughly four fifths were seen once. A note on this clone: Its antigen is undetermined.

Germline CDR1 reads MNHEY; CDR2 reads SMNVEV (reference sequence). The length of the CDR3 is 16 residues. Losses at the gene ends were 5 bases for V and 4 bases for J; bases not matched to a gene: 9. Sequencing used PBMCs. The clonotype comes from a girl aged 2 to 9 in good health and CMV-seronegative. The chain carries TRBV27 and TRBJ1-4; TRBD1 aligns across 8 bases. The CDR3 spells CASSPTYRGYNEKLFF. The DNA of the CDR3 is TGTGCCAGCAGTCCAACGTACAGGGGGTATAATGAAAAACTGTTTTTT.